The clone carrying this T cell receptor beta chain was observed a few times. The conserved phenylalanine or tryptophan normally closing the CDR3 is absent here, so this likely arose from a read error. CDR1 and CDR2 from the germline V gene are SGHTA and FQGNSA. The CDR3 sequence is 12 residues long. V dropped 5 bases and J dropped 3 bases, with 5 bases sitting between them. The data derive from a study of blood T cells in healthy people across ages. Study-level information: Template switching captured about one barcoded beta molecule per two T cells.

The authors ran a second PCR of about 7 to 12 cycles using a sample-barcoded 5' primer and a J-beta primer mix. A single record per CDR3 protein comes from TCRdb applying MiXCR to the 5' RACE reads. Of approximately 800,000 distinct CDR3 sequences listed, around 25% are singletons. The donors, healthy Caucasians from Russia, were aged roughly 6 to 90. The same sample was also studied in work on T cells of mothers and their children. That paper adds: Over 8.5 million TCR beta CDR3 reads were obtained from each mother, and roughly 2.9 million from each child.

This sequence joins TRBV7-2 and TRBJ1-5, with D uncertain. The TCR comes from a boy younger than 18 in good health. The sample consisted of blood. CDR3 amino acids: CASSRYNQPQHL. The CDR3 bases are TGTGCCAGCAGCCGTTACAATCAGCCCCAGCATCTT.